The TCR beta chain under discussion was sequenced for a study of glioma-infiltrating T cells. Study information: Approximately 920,000 peripheral T cells were targeted at 4.5- to 10-fold coverage. Study outcomes and limitations: Gliomas, especially low-grade, showed above-expected tissue-blood divergence; non-neoplastic patients showed below.

This CDR3 has 13 amino acids. Germline values: CDR1 DFQATT, CDR2 SNEGSKA (reference sequence). With 3 bases removed from V and 7 bases from J, the gap between germline ends came to 13 bases. The iRepertoire nested amplicon-rescue multiplex PCR amplified TCR alpha and beta CDR3s from RNA. MiXCR, run by TCRdb on the multiplex PCR reads, gives a single entry per CDR3 protein. The table has about 380,000 distinct CDR3 sequences, more than 35% seen once; the top ten hold 12%. This clonotype turned up a few times. What it binds is unknown. Specimen: glioma tissue, nonneoplastic brain tissue, or PBMCs (not recorded which). The receptor's source is a human donor with low-grade glioma or glioblastoma, undergoing nonglioma brain surgery, or in good health (not recorded which). V gene TRBV20-1 combines with J gene TRBJ2-1, with D possibly matching TRBD2 (6 bases). The DNA of the CDR3 is TGCAGTGCTAGGAAGGGAGGAAGGAATGAGCAGTTCTTC. Translation gives CSARKGGRNEQFF.